Reported below is one T cell receptor beta chain. This CDR3 is built from 15 residues. Germline values: CDR1 SGHTA, CDR2 FQGNSA. The V gene lost 1 base and the J gene lost 5 bases, with 14 bases spanning the gap. The data originate from a study of cytomegalovirus exposure and HLA in healthy donors. PCR amplification relied on 60 Vbeta primers (plus 13 Jbeta primers). Produced via immunoSEQ multiplex PCR; TCRdb's table is partial and in-frame only. The table includes some 100,000 clones, over 60% detected once. The clonotype originates from a female donor in good health and CMV-seronegative. This chain links TRBV7-2 with TRBJ2-5, with D uncertain. Sequenced input: PBMCs. The CDR3 sequence is CASSLGSGRFETQYF. CDR3 in DNA: TGTGCCAGCAGCTTAGGGTCAGGTCGGTTCGAGACCCAGTACTTC.